This T cell receptor beta chain was identified in a study of T cell responses to AZD1222 COVID-19 vaccine. Germline loops: CDR1 MNHEY, CDR2 SMNVEV (reference sequence). This CDR3 is 12 amino acids long. Trimming removed 4 bases at V and 3 bases at J, with 7 bases between. Details on this clone: Its antigen remains unknown.

General study points: After the peak T cell response, and only then, were repertoires sampled.

TCRdb keeps only in-frame clones here, not all; method: immunoSEQ multiplex PCR. The repertoire holds approximately 140,000 clones, 92% seen once, with roughly 1.1% in the top ten. The source was peripheral blood, collected 28 days after the second AZD1222 dose. This clonotype was sampled from an adult who received the AZD1222 COVID-19 vaccine. This sequence joins TRBV27 and TRBJ2-7; D is undetermined. The CDR3: CASSSRLYEQYF. CDR3 DNA sequence: TGTGCCAGCAGTTCTCGTCTCTACGAGCAGTACTTC.